This TCR beta chain derives from a study of blood T cells in healthy people across ages. A second PCR, run for roughly 7 to 11 cycles, used a sample-barcoded 5' primer plus a J-beta primer mix. TCRdb used MiXCR to reprocess the 5' RACE reads, holding one entry per CDR3 protein. Of under 1,000,000 distinct CDR3 sequences listed, about 46% are singletons. The germline V gene encodes CDR1 SGHRS and CDR2 YFSETQ. The CDR3 length is 16 residues. As for this clonotype: Relative to the germline gene, one junction end is altered; a read error may explain this.

This receptor was taken from a man older than 75 in good health. This sequence joins TRBV5-1 and TRBJ2-2; possible D gene TRBD2, 5 bases. Material for sequencing was blood. CDR3 DNA: TGCGCCAGCGGCTTGGCGGGCAATAGGAGGACCGGGGAGCTGTTTTTT. It translates to CASGLAGNRRTGELFF.